This is a list of T cell receptor beta chains from one sample in a study of T cell repertoires in cytomegalovirus infection. Via MiXCR, TCRdb re-called the reads, giving one row per CDR3 protein. The sample has about 830,000 distinct CDR3 sequences, 30% to 35% seen once. No antigens are known for them. This specimen was cultured CD8+ T cells from PBMCs, taken from culture after CMV antigen stimulation. The receptor set was obtained from a human donor in good health (CMV status not recorded). Some clones in this sample may be carry-over from other donors' samples. The CDR3 runs from the conserved cysteine through the conserved F or W. The D gene is left open where the match is weak. Expanded clones are given a class, and other clones once, few, many or no size at all.

j_gene: TRBJ1-6; abundance: .; v_gene: TRBV28; d_gene: TRBD1; CDR3aa: CASSFRDRGLMMALHF; CDR3nt: TGTGCCAGCAGTTTCCGGGACAGGGGCCTTATGATGGCCCTCCACTTT
j_gene: TRBJ1-3; abundance: few; v_gene: TRBV2; d_gene: .; CDR3aa: CASSEGADTSGNTIYF; CDR3nt: TGTGCCAGCAGTGAAGGGGCGGACACTTCTGGAAACACCATATATTTT
j_gene: TRBJ2-7; abundance: .; v_gene: TRBV20-1; d_gene: .; CDR3aa: CSAQMRAESYEQYF; CDR3nt: TGCAGTGCTCAGATGAGGGCGGAATCCTACGAGCAGTACTTC
j_gene: TRBJ1-1; abundance: many; v_gene: TRBV19; d_gene: .; CDR3aa: CASSEEGTYTEAFF; CDR3nt: TGTGCCAGTAGTGAAGAGGGCACGTACACTGAAGCTTTCTTT
j_gene: TRBJ2-7; abundance: .; v_gene: TRBV5-1; d_gene: .; CDR3aa: CASSFPGETYEQYF; CDR3nt: TGCGCCAGCAGCTTCCCAGGGGAAACCTACGAGCAGTACTTC
j_gene: TRBJ2-5; abundance: .; v_gene: TRBV7-2; d_gene: .; CDR3aa: CANSFLVGETQYF; CDR3nt: TGTGCCAACAGCTTTCTCGTTGGAGAGACCCAGTACTTC
j_gene: TRBJ2-7; abundance: .; v_gene: TRBV27; d_gene: .; CDR3aa: CASSLSREEQYF; CDR3nt: TGTGCCAGCAGTCTATCCCGGGAGGAGCAGTACTTC
j_gene: TRBJ2-5; abundance: .; v_gene: TRBV4-3; d_gene: TRBD1; CDR3aa: CASSQDLAGRGQETQYF; CDR3nt: TGCGCCAGCAGCCAAGATCTTGCGGGCAGGGGGCAGGAGACCCAGTACTTC
j_gene: TRBJ2-1; abundance: many; v_gene: TRBV7-8; d_gene: .; CDR3aa: CASSLVAVYNEQFF; CDR3nt: TGTGCCAGCAGCTTAGTGGCAGTTTACAATGAGCAGTTCTTC
j_gene: TRBJ2-1; abundance: many; v_gene: TRBV7-8; d_gene: TRBD1; CDR3aa: CASSPPDRGLNEQFF; CDR3nt: TGTGCCAGCAGCCCGCCCGACAGGGGGCTTAATGAGCAGTTCTTC
j_gene: TRBJ1-3; abundance: .; v_gene: TRBV6-5; d_gene: .; CDR3aa: CASSTDYLASGNTIYF; CDR3nt: TGTGCCAGCAGTACCGATTATCTTGCTTCTGGAAACACCATATATTTT
j_gene: TRBJ1-1; abundance: many; v_gene: TRBV6-1; d_gene: .; CDR3aa: CASSERRSRHTEAFF; CDR3nt: TGTGCCAGCAGTGAACGGCGATCGCGCCACACTGAAGCTTTCTTT
j_gene: TRBJ2-7; abundance: few; v_gene: TRBV7-9; d_gene: TRBD1; CDR3aa: CASKRTGFYEQYF; CDR3nt: TGTGCCAGCAAGCGGACAGGCTTTTACGAGCAGTACTTC
j_gene: TRBJ2-7; abundance: .; v_gene: TRBV5-1; d_gene: .; CDR3aa: CASTLGISSSYEQYF; CDR3nt: TGCGCCAGCACCTTGGGGATCTCGAGCTCCTACGAGCAGTACTTC
j_gene: TRBJ2-7; abundance: .; v_gene: TRBV19; d_gene: TRBD2; CDR3aa: CASSPAGGYEQYF; CDR3nt: TGTGCCAGTAGTCCAGCGGGGGGCTACGAGCAGTACTTC
j_gene: TRBJ1-5; abundance: .; v_gene: TRBV7-6; d_gene: .; CDR3aa: CASSLPAGINQPQHF; CDR3nt: TGTGCCAGCAGCTTACCGGCAGGCATAAATCAGCCCCAGCATTTT